The sequence of this TCR beta chain was determined in a study of cytomegalovirus exposure and HLA in healthy donors. This CDR3 is 15 amino acids long. Trimming took 3 bases from V and 0 from J, leaving 12 bases between them. The germline CDR1 and CDR2 sequences are MNHEY and SMNVEV (reference sequence). Method: immunoSEQ multiplex PCR; TCRdb's copy keeps in-frame clones and lacks some. The sample holds some 190,000 clones; around nine tenths are singletons and the top ten take 7.2%. The source is a young man in good health and CMV-seropositive. Sequenced input: PBMCs. V is TRBV27 and J is TRBJ2-7, with D perhaps given as TRBD1 or TRBD2 (7 bases each). CDR3: CASSFAGGASYEQYF. The CDR3 bases are TGTGCCAGCAGTTTCGCAGGGGGGGCCTCCTACGAGCAGTACTTC.